A single T cell receptor beta chain is shown here with its context. Antigen specificity is unknown. The junction departs from germline at one end; a sequencing error may be responsible. The CDR3 loop spans 14 amino acids. CDR1 and CDR2 from the germline V gene are SQVTM and ANQGSEA. TCRbeta libraries were built with three rounds of nested PCR, modified from ARM-PCR. Using its own MiXCR run on the multiplex PCR reads, TCRdb lists one record per CDR3 protein. Of some 80,000 distinct CDR3 sequences in the sample, 76% are singletons; the top ten hold around 40%. The template was RNA from unsorted bulk tissue. Distant lung tissue was collected more than 3 cm away from the tumor edge. The data stem from a study of tumor and adjacent non-tumor tissue in lung cancer. Looking at the study overall: Samples averaged around 4.2 million productive TCRbeta reads each. Study-wide findings and caveats: Tumor TCR diversity, when higher, was linked to shorter survival. TCR diversity was significantly greater in tumor than normal lung tissue. Normal lung showed higher cumulative top 100 clone frequency than tumor.

The receptor's source is a man aged 65 to 85 with non-small cell lung cancer. The sequenced material came from distant non-tumor lung tissue. This chain connects TRBV29-1 to TRBJ2-7, with D possibly matching TRBD2 (5 bases). CDR3 loop: CSVSGLAGGGIQYF. The CDR3 DNA sequence: TGCAGCGTCAGCGGATTGGCCGGCGGTGGGATACAGTATTTC.